This TCR beta chain is drawn from a study of beta chain features in type 1 diabetes. Overall study: On cell yields, gender and age, patients and healthy donors were similar.

This clone occurred a few times. Sequenced material consisted of expressed TCRB transcripts (all of the isolated RNA was reverse transcribed). About 3.7 million reads per sample were averaged for naive, central memory and regulatory samples. Clones were sequenced by immunoSEQ multiplex PCR, and TCRdb holds only the in-frame ones, with some missing. The sample holds around 140,000 clones, approximately 10% seen once. The sequencing input was central memory CD4+ T cells from blood. The TCR was taken from a woman aged 40 to 49 in good health.

In DNA, the CDR3 is TGTGCCAGCAGCTTAGGGAGCGGCACCGGGGAGCTGTTTTTT. Translation gives CASSLGSGTGELFF. The chain employs TRBV11-3 and TRBJ2-2; the D gene is possibly TRBD2 (5 bases). The CDR3 is made up of 14 amino acids. Trimming took off 1 base at V and 4 bases at J, with 7 bases between the two ends. Germline CDR1 SGHNT, CDR2 YENEEA.